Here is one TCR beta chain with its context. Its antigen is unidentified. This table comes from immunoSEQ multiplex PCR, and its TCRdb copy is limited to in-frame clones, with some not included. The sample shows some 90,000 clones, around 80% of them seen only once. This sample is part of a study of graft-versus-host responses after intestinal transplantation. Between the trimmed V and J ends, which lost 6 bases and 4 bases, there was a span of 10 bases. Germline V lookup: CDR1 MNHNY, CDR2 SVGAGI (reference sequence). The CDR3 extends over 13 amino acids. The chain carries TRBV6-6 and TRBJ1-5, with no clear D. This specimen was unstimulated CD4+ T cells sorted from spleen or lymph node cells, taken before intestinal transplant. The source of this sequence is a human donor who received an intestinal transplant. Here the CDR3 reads CASRYDLNQPQHF. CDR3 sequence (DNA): TGTGCCAGCAGGTACGACTTGAATCAGCCCCAGCATTTT.